Shown below are 27 T cell receptor beta chains from a single sample sequenced in a study of radiation and T cells in renal cell carcinoma. Sequenced by immunoSEQ multiplex PCR; TCRdb stores in-frame clones only, minus some. The sample includes approximately 150,000 clones, 65% to 90% of them seen just once. Documented time point: blood 4 weeks post-SBRT, at nephrectomy. Treatment denoted: 15 Gy SBRT to primary tumor, nephrectomy 4 weeks later. The material sequenced was blood, taken from a patient whose treatment included radiotherapy and nephrectomy. Receptors originate from a woman aged 50 to 60 with renal cell carcinoma.

DNA of the CDR3: TGTGCCAGCAGTCGGACAACTAATGAAAAACTGTTTTTT. This gives the protein CASSRTTNEKLFF. The V and J genes are TRBV28 and TRBJ1-4; no definite D call. The V end was cut by 5 bases, the J end by 0 bases, with 4 bases between. Germline CDR1 is MDHEN and CDR2 is SYDVKM. This CDR3 contains 13 residues.

This chain joins TRBV28 and TRBJ2-5; D may be TRBD1 or TRBD2 (5 bases each). The CDR3 covers 13 residues. Trimming took 8 bases from V and 4 from J, leaving 14 bases between them. Germline assignment: CDR1 MDHEN and CDR2 SYDVKM. This CDR3 reads CASGTGPSETQYF. The CDR3 nucleotides are TGTGCCAGCGGGACCGGCCCCTCAGAGACCCAGTACTTC.

V is TRBV5-3 and J is TRBJ1-4, with 7 bases aligning to TRBD1. TRBV5-3 is given ORF status, its function remaining uncertain. V gave up 2 bases and J gave up 0 bases; unmatched junction bases: 7. The CDR3 runs 17 residues. The CDR3 region has the DNA TGTGCCAGAAGCTTATTGACAGGGTGGGCAACTAATGAAAAACTGTTTTTT. Its protein is CARSLLTGWATNEKLFF.

Remarks on this clone: This CDR3 is also generated by other DNA sequences in the sample. The V gene is TRBV30, the J gene TRBJ1-3, with D possibly TRBD1 on 5 matching bases. This CDR3 spans 13 amino acids. V lost 2 bases and J lost 2, with 7 bases in between. CDR1 and CDR2 from the germline V gene are GTSNPN and SVGIG (reference sequence). The CDR3 coding sequence is TGTGCCTGGAGTACGGGGGCTGGAAACACCATATATTTT. Protein: CAWSTGAGNTIYF.

This chain uses TRBV7-9 with TRBJ2-2; the D call may be TRBD1 or TRBD2 (5 bases each). This CDR3 has 14 amino acids. Trimming pared 2 bases from V and 6 bases from J, leaving 10 bases between. From germline, CDR1 is SEHNR and CDR2 FQNEAQ (reference sequence). CDR3 residues: CASSLPGTAGELFF. Here the CDR3 DNA reads TGTGCCAGCAGCTTACCAGGGACGGCCGGGGAGCTGTTTTTT.

The gene calls are TRBV19 and TRBJ2-6; weak D call: TRBD1 (6 bases). V was cut by 7 bases and J by 4 bases, with 20 bases left in between. The CDR3 length is 17 residues. The germline gives CDR1 LNHDA, CDR2 SQIVND (reference sequence). CDR3 residues: CASTRGGLVLGANVLTF. In nucleotides, the CDR3 is TGTGCCAGTACCCGAGGGGGTTTGGTTTTGGGGGCCAACGTCCTGACTTTC.

The V gene is TRBV6-5, the J gene TRBJ1-3, with 8 nucleotides matching TRBD1. The ends lost 6 bases at V and 3 bases at J; junction bases unmatched: 7. CDR1 is MNHEY, CDR2 SVGAGI, per germline. The CDR3 length is 15 residues. For the CDR3, the DNA is TGTGCCAGCAGGCCACCTGGACAGGGTGGAAACACCATATATTTT. Encoded protein: CASRPPGQGGNTIYF.

This rearrangement joins TRBV10-1 to TRBJ1-3; D gene unclear. This CDR3 spans 15 amino acids. Germline assignment: CDR1 WNHNN and CDR2 SYGVQD (reference sequence). V lost 6 bases and J lost 0, with 12 bases in between. The CDR3 here is CASSKDGVSGNTIYF. The CDR3 bases are TGCGCCAGCAGCAAAGATGGGGTCTCTGGAAACACCATATATTTT.

The count of this clone is one. This chain joins TRBV20-1 and TRBJ2-1; no clear D. V lost 1 base, J lost 5 bases, and 3 bases lay in between. Germline values: CDR1 DFQATT, CDR2 SNEGSKA (reference sequence). The CDR3 runs to 11 residues. CDR3 nucleotides: TGCAGTGCTAGAGCCGACAATGAGCAGTTCTTC. This codes for CSARADNEQFF.

This rearrangement joins TRBV28 to TRBJ1-1; 7 bases are a match to TRBD1. Germline CDR1 MDHEN, CDR2 SYDVKM. The length of the CDR3 is 13 residues. V trimming: 5 bases; J trimming: 5 bases; junction bases outside the gene matches: 5. CDR3 in amino acids: CASSRQGGTEAFF. CDR3 nucleotide sequence: TGTGCCAGCAGTCGACAGGGCGGAACTGAAGCTTTCTTT. The whole variable domain, remainder taken from reference TRBV28 and TRBJ1-1, is DVKVTQSSRYLVKRTGEKVFLECVQDMDHENMFWYRQDPGLGLRLIYFSYDVKMKEKGDIPEGYSVSREKKERFSLILESASTNQTSMYLCASSRQGGTEAFFGQGTRLTVV.

This chain joins TRBV7-2 and TRBJ1-4; D possibly corresponds to TRBD1 (5 bases). Trimming took off 4 bases at V and 0 bases at J, with 9 bases between the two ends. Per germline, CDR1 SGHTA and CDR2 FQGNSA. The CDR3 covers 15 residues. The CDR3 loop reads CASSSRGATNEKLFF. Written as DNA, the CDR3 is TGTGCCAGCAGCTCTAGGGGTGCAACTAATGAAAAACTGTTTTTT. Full variable domain (outside the CDR3, taken from reference TRBV7-2 and TRBJ1-4): GAGVSQSPSNKVTEKGKDVELRCDPISGHTALYWYRQSLGQGLEFLIYFQGNSAPDKSGLPSDRFSAERTGGSVSTLTIQRTQQEDSAVYLCASSSRGATNEKLFFGSGTQLSVL.

This clone was counted ten times or more. The genes are TRBV4-3 and TRBJ2-7; D call uncertain. The V gene lost 1 base and the J gene lost 6 bases, with 10 bases spanning the gap. The CDR3 is 13 residues long. Germline assignment: CDR1 LGHNA and CDR2 YSLEER. In nucleotides, the CDR3 is TGCGCCAGCAGCCAAGGTTCCTCCGTCGAGCAGTACTTC. Protein sequence: CASSQGSSVEQYF.

The chain combines TRBV5-8 with TRBJ1-1; D gene ambiguous. Germline V gives CDR1 SGHTS, CDR2 YDEGEE. The CDR3 sequence is 15 residues long. The V gene lost 1 base and the J gene lost 1 base, with 11 bases spanning the gap. CDR3 in DNA: TGTGCCAGCAGCTTGATGGCTCATAAGAACACTGAAGCTTTCTTT. Translating it yields CASSLMAHKNTEAFF.

The genes are TRBV9 and TRBJ2-7, with no clear D. This CDR3 is built from 14 residues. Germline V gives CDR1 SGDLS, CDR2 YYNGEE. The V gene lost 4 bases and the J gene lost 5 bases, with 16 bases spanning the gap. Written as DNA, the CDR3 is TGTGCCAGCAGCCCTCCGACCACCCTTCACGAGCAGTACTTC. Translated: CASSPPTTLHEQYF. Combining the CDR3 with reference TRBV9 and TRBJ2-7 gives the whole variable domain DSGVTQTPKHLITATGQRVTLRCSPRSGDLSVYWYQQSLDQGLQFLIQYYNGEERAKGNILERFSAQQFPDLHSELNLSSLELGDSALYFCASSPPTTLHEQYFGPGTRLTVT.

CDR3 in amino acids: CASTLGTGEGDTQYF. CDR3 in DNA: TGTGCCAGCACCCTTGGGACAGGGGAAGGAGATACGCAGTATTTT. The chain has TRBV28 and TRBJ2-3; TRBD1 agrees at 10 bases. V lost 7 bases and J lost 5; bases outside the gene matches: 9. The CDR3 is 15 residues long. Germline CDR1 reads MDHEN; CDR2 reads SYDVKM.

V and J are TRBV25-1 and TRBJ2-1; 10 nucleotides agree with TRBD2. Germline CDR1 and CDR2: MGHDK and SYGVNS. The CDR3 extends over 15 amino acids. Trimming cost V 5 bases and J 4 bases; bases outside gene matches: 5. CDR3 nucleotides: TGTGCCAGCAGTTCAGCGGGGGGGCGATACAATGAGCAGTTCTTC. Translation gives CASSSAGGRYNEQFF. Combining the CDR3 with reference TRBV25-1 and TRBJ2-1 gives the whole variable domain EADIYQTPRYLVIGTGKKITLECSQTMGHDKMYWYQQDPGMELHLIHYSYGVNSTEKGDLSSESTVSRIRTEHFPLTLESARPSHTSQYLCASSSAGGRYNEQFFGPGTRLTVL.

J is TRBJ2-1 and V is TRBV6-1, with 7 bases lining up with TRBD2. Germline lookup yields CDR1 MNHNS and CDR2 SASEGT. This CDR3 contains 16 residues. The V gene end was trimmed by 3 bases and the J gene end by 0 bases; junction bases not matched to a gene: 5. The CDR3 reads CASSDRSGTSYNEQFF. Written as DNA, the CDR3 is TGTGCCAGCAGTGATAGGAGCGGGACCTCCTACAATGAGCAGTTCTTC.

V and J are TRBV19 and TRBJ2-3, with 8 bases fitting TRBD1. The CDR3 totals 13 residues. V lost 5 bases to trimming and J lost 6 bases; unmatched junction nucleotides: 4. In germline, CDR1 is LNHDA, CDR2 SQIVND (reference sequence). CDR3 DNA sequence: TGTGCCAGTAGTTCGGACAGGGAGGATACGCAGTATTTT. This translates into CASSSDREDTQYF.

This clone occurred once. This rearrangement joins TRBV28 to TRBJ2-5; TRBD2 matches 14 bases. The CDR3 is 17 residues long. Trimming cost V 5 bases and J 5 bases; bases outside gene matches: 10. Germline lookup yields CDR1 MDHEN and CDR2 SYDVKM. CDR3 sequence reads: CASSPTTSGRAYETQYF. CDR3 DNA sequence: TGTGCCAGCAGTCCCACGACTAGCGGGAGGGCCTATGAGACCCAGTACTTC.

The sample holds a few counts of this clone. This chain joins TRBV25-1 and TRBJ1-1; D is unresolved. V lost 4 bases and J lost 5, with 8 bases in between. The CDR3 has 12 residues. Germline CDR1 and CDR2: MGHDK and SYGVNS. CDR3 sequence reads: CASSGLQTEAFF. In DNA form, the CDR3 reads TGTGCCAGCAGTGGATTACAGACTGAAGCTTTCTTT.

V gene TRBV19 combines with J gene TRBJ1-2; a weak D match, TRBD1 (5 bases). The germline V gene has CDR1 LNHDA and CDR2 SQIVND (reference sequence). The CDR3 length is 14 residues. Trimming stripped 10 bases from V and 3 bases from J, with 18 bases between. CDR3 bases: TGTGCCACTTTAACCCGGGACGGAGACTATGGCTACACCTTC. Translation gives CATLTRDGDYGYTF.

As regards this clone: The same CDR3 also results from other DNA sequences found in this sample. This sequence joins TRBV7-2 and TRBJ2-7, with a tentative D call TRBD1 (5 bases). Looked up from germline, CDR1 is SGHTA and CDR2 is FQGNSA. Trimming took off 5 bases at V and 1 base at J, with 12 bases between the two ends. CDR3 length equals 14 residues. The CDR3 is CASSLDRFSYEQYF. CDR3 sequence (DNA): TGTGCCAGCAGCCTCGACAGATTTTCCTACGAGCAGTACTTC.

This chain uses TRBV7-3 with TRBJ2-7, with 10 bases lining up with TRBD1. Unmatched junction bases numbered 5, after V lost 5 bases and J lost 1 base. The CDR3 has 15 residues. The V gene's germline CDR1 is SGHTA and CDR2 FQGTGA. For the CDR3, the DNA is TGTGCCAGCAGCCCGACAGGGGGCAAATCCTACGAGCAGTACTTC. Translated: CASSPTGGKSYEQYF.

In this sample, this clone turned up once. This rearrangement joins TRBV5-1 to TRBJ2-1; 7 positions agree with TRBD2. This CDR3 region has 16 residues. The germline V gene encodes CDR1 SGHRS and CDR2 YFSETQ. The junction had 8 bases not matched to a gene; V was cut back by 5 bases and J by 0 bases. CDR3 nucleotide sequence: TGCGCCAGCAGAAAGGTAGCGGGCAGCTCCTACAATGAGCAGTTCTTC. Its translation: CASRKVAGSSYNEQFF. Variable domain in full (rest from reference TRBV5-1 and TRBJ2-1): KAGVTQTPRYLIKTRGQQVTLSCSPISGHRSVSWYQQTPGQGLQFLFEYFSETQRNKGNFPGRFSGRQFSNSRSEMNVSTLELGDSALYLCASRKVAGSSYNEQFFGPGTRLTVL.

This CDR3 reads CASSFRTENYGYTF. CDR3 bases: TGTGCCAGCAGTTTTAGGACGGAGAACTATGGCTACACCTTC. This chain connects TRBV6-5 to TRBJ1-2; D not certain. In germline, CDR1 is MNHEY, CDR2 SVGAGI. The germline V and J ends were trimmed by 4 bases and 2 bases, with 11 bases remaining between them. CDR3 length: 14 amino acids.

The V and J genes are TRBV19 and TRBJ1-3; D is undetermined. Germline CDR1 is LNHDA and CDR2 is SQIVND (reference sequence). V was clipped by 5 bases and J by 4 bases, with 6 bases between them. This CDR3 is 12 amino acids long. CDR3 DNA sequence: TGTGCCAGTAGTGGTACAGGAAACACCATATATTTT. This translates into CASSGTGNTIYF. Using reference TRBV19 and TRBJ1-3 for the parts outside the CDR3, the full variable domain is DGGITQSPKYLFRKEGQNVTLSCEQNLNHDAMYWYRQDPGQGLRLIYYSQIVNDFQKGDIAEGYSVSREKKESFPLTVTSAQKNPTAFYLCASSGTGNTIYFGEGSWLTVV.

The chain joins TRBV4-3 to TRBJ1-2; tentatively, D is TRBD1 (6 bases). Germline CDR1 LGHNA, CDR2 YSLEER. CDR3 length: 17 amino acids. The V end was cut by 1 base, the J end by 0 bases, with 15 bases between. In nucleotides, the CDR3 is TGCGCCAGCAGCCAAGGTTCACGGGGGGCAGCTAACTATGGCTACACCTTC. Translated: CASSQGSRGAANYGYTF.